The 27 T cell receptor beta chains below were found in one sample sequenced in a study of shared clonotypes between healthy human individuals. Using immunoSEQ multiplex PCR, the repertoire was profiled, and TCRdb retains in-frame clones only, with some absent. The data show about 1.5 million clones, around 98% seen once. The specimen sequenced was naive CD4+ T cells sorted from blood. Stated subset: CD45RA+ positively selected. Source of these receptors: a man in his thirties or forties in good health.

The chain carries TRBV12-1 and TRBJ2-1; the listed D gene, TRBD2, was not tested against the DNA. TRBV12-1 is an annotated pseudogene. The CDR3 covers 16 residues. CDR3 DNA: TGTGCCAGCAGCTTTGTTCGTGACGGGTGGTACAATGAGCAGTTCTTC. This codes for CASSFVRDGWYNEQFF.

The chain is built from TRBV6-6 and TRBJ2-7; D ambiguous. The CDR3 spans 13 residues. V lost 2 bases, J lost 3 bases, and 8 bases lay in between. Germline values: CDR1 MNHNY, CDR2 SVGAGI (reference sequence). The CDR3 loop reads CASSYGESYEQYF. CDR3 bases: TGTGCCAGCAGTTACGGTGAGAGCTACGAGCAGTACTTC.

This clone has only one observation. For the CDR3, the DNA is TGTGCCATCAGTGAGTCTGTAAGGGGGTCTGAAGCTTTCTTT. Protein product: CAISESVRGSEAFF. The chain joins TRBV10-3 to TRBJ1-1; D is perhaps TRBD1 (6 bases). V dropped 0 bases and J dropped 6 bases, with 11 bases sitting between them. The germline gives CDR1 ENHRY, CDR2 SYGVKD. The CDR3 has 14 residues.

This clone was seen a single time. This chain joins TRBV5-5 and TRBJ2-3; 10 positions match TRBD2. The V segment lost 8 bases and the J segment 5 bases; nucleotides outside the gene matches: 17. In germline, CDR1 is SGHKS, CDR2 YYEKEE (reference sequence). This CDR3 region has 17 residues. CDR3: CASRFLLGLAGVDTQYF. DNA for the CDR3: TGTGCCAGTCGTTTCTTGTTGGGGCTAGCGGGAGTAGATACGCAGTATTTT.

This sequence joins TRBV18 and TRBJ2-7; D gene ambiguous. Germline CDR1 is KGHSH and CDR2 is LQKENI. The CDR3 has 15 amino acids. V shed 2 bases and J shed 0 bases, with 11 bases lying between them. CDR3 DNA sequence: TGTGCCAGCTCACCAGGGCAGGATAACTCCTACGAGCAGTACTTC. It is translated as CASSPGQDNSYEQYF.

The chain carries TRBV9 and TRBJ2-3; the match to TRBD2 covers 9 bases. Germline values: CDR1 SGDLS, CDR2 YYNGEE. After removal of 0 bases from V and 2 bases from J, the junction contained 4 bases not matched to a gene. The CDR3 length is 16 residues. The CDR3 loop is CASSVGAGGITDTQYF. CDR3 DNA sequence: TGTGCCAGCAGCGTAGGGGCGGGAGGGATCACAGATACGCAGTATTTT.

The chain couples TRBV9 to TRBJ2-2; 10 bases line up with TRBD1. CDR1 SGDLS and CDR2 YYNGEE come from the germline V gene. V shed 4 bases, J shed 6 bases, and the junction held 9 bases outside the gene matches. The CDR3 is 16 residues long. CDR3 sequence reads: CASSSRDRGLAGELFF. In DNA form, the CDR3 reads TGTGCCAGCAGCTCCCGGGACAGGGGACTCGCCGGGGAGCTGTTTTTT.

The chain is built from TRBV2 and TRBJ2-1; D may be TRBD1 or TRBD2 (5 bases each). V was clipped by 5 bases and J by 1 base, with 15 bases between them. The CDR3 runs to 16 residues. Germline V CDR1 and CDR2: SNHLY, FYNNEI. The CDR3, as DNA: TGTGCCAGCAGTAGACTCCGGGACCGATCCTACAATGAGCAGTTCTTC. Its translation: CASSRLRDRSYNEQFF.

The chain joins TRBV21-1 to TRBJ2-1. TRBV21-1 is annotated as a pseudogene. The CDR3 consists of 16 residues. This CDR3 is CASSKRGTFSYNEQFF. DNA of the CDR3: TGTGCCAGCAGCAAAAGGGGGACTTTCTCCTACAATGAGCAGTTCTTC.

The chain is built from TRBV2 and TRBJ1-1; TRBD1 matches at 11 bases. V shed 7 bases and J 0 bases; nucleotides not matched to a gene: 10. CDR3 length: 17 amino acids. Germline CDR1 reads SNHLY; CDR2 reads FYNNEI. This chain's CDR3 is CASMGTGTGGMNTEAFF. DNA of the CDR3: TGTGCCAGCATGGGAACAGGGACAGGGGGGATGAACACTGAAGCTTTCTTT.

V usage is TRBV28 and J usage is TRBJ2-2, with D unresolved. Trimming cost V 0 bases and J 5 bases, with 13 bases left between them. This CDR3 is built from 16 residues. Germline-derived CDR1 and CDR2 are MDHEN and SYDVKM. The CDR3, as DNA: TGTGCCAGCAGTTTATGGCAGATCTTGGGTACCGGGGAGCTGTTTTTT. Translation: CASSLWQILGTGELFF.

This rearrangement joins TRBV7-6 to TRBJ2-3; 9 bases line up with TRBD1. Germline V gene sequence: CDR1 SGHVS, CDR2 FNYEAQ. The CDR3 totals 18 residues. Trimming took 3 bases from V and 2 from J; bases not matched to a gene: 12. For the CDR3, the DNA is TGTGCCAGCAGCTTCGGGATAACCGGGACAGGGACCACAGATACGCAGTATTTT. This encodes CASSFGITGTGTTDTQYF.

The count of this clone is one. V usage is TRBV14 and J usage is TRBJ2-4, with 8 nucleotides matching TRBD2. Germline V CDR1 and CDR2: SGHDN, FVKESK. V was clipped by 4 bases and J by 4 bases; unmatched bases: 3. The CDR3 runs 14 residues. Here the CDR3 reads CASSPTSVKNIQYF. The CDR3 nucleotides read TGTGCCAGCAGCCCGACTAGCGTGAAAAACATTCAGTACTTC.

V usage is TRBV28 and J usage is TRBJ2-3; the D gene is possibly TRBD1 (5 bases). The CDR3 covers 12 residues. Germline V gene data show CDR1 as MDHEN and CDR2 as SYDVKM. V was shortened by 8 bases and J by 2 bases, with 8 bases between the two germline ends. CDR3 residues: CASQGTTDTQYF. CDR3 in DNA: TGTGCCAGCCAGGGTACCACAGATACGCAGTATTTT.

The genes are TRBV7-9 and TRBJ2-5; D gene uncertain. Germline-derived CDR1 and CDR2 are SEHNR and FQNEAQ (reference sequence). The CDR3 loop spans 11 amino acids. V lost 5 bases to trimming and J lost 9 bases, with 10 bases between them. The CDR3 reads CASSTSGSQYF. The CDR3 DNA sequence: TGTGCCAGCAGCACCAGTGGATCCCAGTACTTC.

This clone was found once. J is TRBJ2-5 and V is TRBV6-5; the D gene is possibly TRBD2 (6 bases). The germline V gene has CDR1 MNHEY and CDR2 SVGAGI. The germline V and J ends were trimmed by 2 bases and 4 bases, with 14 bases remaining between them. CDR3 length: 15 amino acids. CDR3 DNA sequence: TGTGCCAGCAGTTACCAGGAGGGCGCTGGAGAGACCCAGTACTTC. Protein product: CASSYQEGAGETQYF.

The DNA for the CDR3 is TGTGCCAGCAGCCCGGGACTAGCGGTCCAAGAGACCCAGTACTTC. This codes for CASSPGLAVQETQYF. The rearrangement uses TRBV7-9 and TRBJ2-5; TRBD2 agrees at 11 bases. The CDR3 has 15 residues. The V gene's germline CDR1 is SEHNR and CDR2 FQNEAQ (reference sequence). Germline trimming cut 5 bases from V and 1 base from J; bases unmatched to any gene: 3.

This rearrangement joins TRBV2 to TRBJ2-7; D ambiguous. The CDR3 is 14 residues long. Trimming cost V 1 base and J 2 bases, with 9 bases left between them. Germline CDR1 and CDR2: SNHLY and FYNNEI. CDR3 in DNA: TGTGCCAGCAGTGAAGACGGAGCAACCTACGAGCAGTACTTC. Its protein is CASSEDGATYEQYF.

This rearrangement joins TRBV19 to TRBJ2-7, with TRBD2 matching 10 bases. Trimming at V came to 4 bases and at J to 0 bases, leaving 6 bases not matched to a gene. The CDR3 length is 16 residues. Germline loops: CDR1 LNHDA, CDR2 SQIVND (reference sequence). The CDR3 here is CASSTSGTSVSYEQYF. Here the CDR3 DNA reads TGTGCCAGTAGTACGTCCGGGACTAGCGTCTCCTACGAGCAGTACTTC.

This clone came up once. The V and J genes are TRBV5-5 and TRBJ2-2; D possibly corresponds to TRBD2 (6 bases). V lost 3 bases, J lost 7 bases, and 16 bases lay in between. Germline CDR1 reads SGHKS; CDR2 reads YYEKEE (reference sequence). The CDR3 covers 15 residues. DNA of the CDR3: TGTGCCAGCAGCTGGGGACTGGGTTCGGTCGGGGAGCTGTTTTTT. This codes for CASSWGLGSVGELFF.

J is TRBJ2-3 and V is TRBV29-1; 12 nucleotides match TRBD2. Germline CDR1 and CDR2: SQVTM and ANQGSEA. This CDR3 spans 13 amino acids. V lost 6 bases, J lost 4 bases, and 2 bases stayed unmatched. CDR3 sequence reads: CSVRLAGADTQYF. The CDR3, as DNA: TGCAGCGTCCGACTAGCGGGAGCAGATACGCAGTATTTT.

The rearrangement links TRBV27 to TRBJ2-2; D is perhaps TRBD1 or TRBD2 (5 bases each). V lost 3 bases and J lost 6, with 20 bases in between. The CDR3 totals 17 residues. In germline, CDR1 is MNHEY, CDR2 SMNVEV (reference sequence). In nucleotides, the CDR3 is TGTGCCAGCAGTTTCCCCCTTCTAATGGGGACGCCCGGGGAGCTGTTTTTT. This gives the protein CASSFPLLMGTPGELFF.

Comment on this clone: The same CDR3 also results from other DNA sequences found in this sample. The chain recombines TRBV18 with TRBJ2-7; either TRBD1 or TRBD2 may supply D (5 bases each). Trimming cost V 1 base and J 0 bases, with 7 bases left between them. There are 14 residues in the CDR3. CDR1 is KGHSH and CDR2 is LQKENI in the germline V gene. For the CDR3, the DNA is TGTGCCAGCTCACCACGGGACGGCTCCTACGAGCAGTACTTC. Translated: CASSPRDGSYEQYF.

V is TRBV5-5 and J is TRBJ2-7; maybe TRBD1 (6 bases). This CDR3 has 14 residues. CDR1 and CDR2 (germline): SGHKS, YYEKEE (reference sequence). Deletions cut 2 bases from V and 5 bases from J, with 14 bases between. The CDR3: CASSLTRQVHEQYF. CDR3 sequence (DNA): TGTGCCAGCAGCTTAACGAGACAGGTCCACGAGCAGTACTTC.

This chain joins TRBV12-5 and TRBJ2-5; 7 bases are a match to TRBD1. CDR1 is LGHNT, CDR2 FRNRAP, per germline. The CDR3 consists of 15 residues. The V segment lost 2 bases and the J segment 4 bases; nucleotides outside the gene matches: 7. CDR3 sequence (DNA): TGTGCTAGTGGTTTGACGACAGGGTTCGGAGAGACCCAGTACTTC. Amino acids: CASGLTTGFGETQYF.

CDR3 protein: CASSPSPLAGAYNEQFF. As DNA, the CDR3 is TGTGCCAGCAGTCCATCCCCCCTAGCGGGAGCCTACAATGAGCAGTTCTTC. The chain combines TRBV25-1 with TRBJ2-1, with 10 bases that match TRBD2. The CDR3 spans 17 residues. Germline V gene data show CDR1 as MGHDK and CDR2 as SYGVNS. J was trimmed by 2 bases and V by 5 bases; bases with no gene match: 9.

The chain links TRBV11-2 to TRBJ2-7; perhaps TRBD1 as D (6 bases). Germline CDR1 reads SGHAT; CDR2 reads FQNNGV. This CDR3 has 13 amino acids. V lost 2 bases, J lost 6 bases, and 11 bases lay in between. The CDR3 spells CASSLTGLSEQYF. The DNA for the CDR3 is TGTGCCAGCAGCTTAACAGGGCTCAGCGAGCAGTACTTC.